This TCR beta chain comes out of a study of technical replicates of blood from a few donors. Sequencing was performed with immunoSEQ multiplex PCR; in TCRdb, only in-frame clones are kept and a portion is missing. Of approximately 85,000 clones listed, about 91% are singletons. V dropped 2 bases and J dropped 0 bases, with 9 bases sitting between them. CDR1 and CDR2 from the germline V gene are SGHNT and YYREEE (reference sequence). CDR3 length equals 15 residues. This TCR came from a human donor in good health. The sample taken for sequencing was T cells isolated from PBMCs. The chain couples TRBV5-4 to TRBJ1-3; D gene unclear. CDR3 sequence: CASSFTTSSGNTIYF. DNA of the CDR3: TGTGCCAGCAGCTTCACGACATCCTCTGGAAACACCATATATTTT.